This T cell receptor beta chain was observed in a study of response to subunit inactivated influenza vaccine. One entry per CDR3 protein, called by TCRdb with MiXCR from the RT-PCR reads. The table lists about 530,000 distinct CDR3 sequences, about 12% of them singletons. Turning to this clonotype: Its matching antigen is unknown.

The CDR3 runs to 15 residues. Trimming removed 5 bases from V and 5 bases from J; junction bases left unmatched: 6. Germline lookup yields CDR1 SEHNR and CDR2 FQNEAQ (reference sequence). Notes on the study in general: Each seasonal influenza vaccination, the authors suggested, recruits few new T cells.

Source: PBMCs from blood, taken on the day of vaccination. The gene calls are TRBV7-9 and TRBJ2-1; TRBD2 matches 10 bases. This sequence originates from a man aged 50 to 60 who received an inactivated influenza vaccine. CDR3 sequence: CASSPGLATNNEQFF. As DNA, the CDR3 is TGTGCCAGCAGCCCGGGACTAGCGACCAACAATGAGCAGTTCTTC.